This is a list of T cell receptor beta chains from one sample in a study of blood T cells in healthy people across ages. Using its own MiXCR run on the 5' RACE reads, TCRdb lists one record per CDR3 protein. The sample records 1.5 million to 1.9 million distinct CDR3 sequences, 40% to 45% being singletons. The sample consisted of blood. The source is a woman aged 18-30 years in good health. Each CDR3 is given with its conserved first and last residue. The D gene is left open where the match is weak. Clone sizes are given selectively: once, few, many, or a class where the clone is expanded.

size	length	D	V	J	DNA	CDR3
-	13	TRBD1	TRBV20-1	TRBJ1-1	TGCAGTGCTAAAGCGGGACAGGCGCCTGAAGCTTTCTTT	CSAKAGQAPEAFF
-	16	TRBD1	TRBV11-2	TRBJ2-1	TGTGCCAGCAGCTTATCGCGGACAGGGCCCTACAGTGAGCAGTTCTTC	CASSLSRTGPYSEQFF
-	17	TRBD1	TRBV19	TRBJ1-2	TGTGCCAGTAGTATTTCGCAATTTACCGGGACAGTCTATGGCTACACCTTC	CASSISQFTGTVYGYTF
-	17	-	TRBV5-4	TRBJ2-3	TGTGCCAGCAGCTTGGGTCGGGGGATTGCTCTGCCAGATACGCAGTATTTT	CASSLGRGIALPDTQYF
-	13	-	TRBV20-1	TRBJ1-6	TGCAGTGCTAGCGGGACTAAGGGTTCACCCCTCCACTTT	CSASGTKGSPLHF
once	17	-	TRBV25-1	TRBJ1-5	TGTGCCAGCAGTGATAATGGGGGGCCTTATAGCAATCAGCCCCAGCATTTT	CASSDNGGPYSNQPQHF
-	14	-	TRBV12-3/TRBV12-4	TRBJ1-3	TGTGCCAGCATTTTCGGAGGGGAAGGAAACACCATATATTTT	CASIFGGEGNTIYF
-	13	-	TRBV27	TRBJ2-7	TGTGCCAGCCACCGGGGTCTAGGATCCGAGCAGTACTTC	CASHRGLGSEQYF
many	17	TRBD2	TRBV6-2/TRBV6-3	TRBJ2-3	TGTGCCAGCAGTTTCGGGACTAGCTTCGCTAGCACAGATACGCAGTATTTT	CASSFGTSFASTDTQYF
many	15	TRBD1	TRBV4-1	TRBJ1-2	TGCGCCAGCAGTCGAGTTCAGGGGGCCGACTATGGCTACACCTTC	CASSRVQGADYGYTF